This TCR beta chain was captured in a study of T cells in Graves' hyperthyroidism and ophthalmopathy. General study findings and limits: The majority of expanded thyroid clonotypes above 0.001 also appeared in blood.

Amplified TCR beta CDR3 regions derived from RNA transcripts. The TCR CDR3 first-round RT-PCR relied on the HTBI primer set. A single record per CDR3 protein comes from TCRdb applying MiXCR to the multiplex PCR reads. The sample carries fewer than 650,000 distinct CDR3 sequences, about 15% recorded once. CDR1 and CDR2 (germline): MDHEN, SYDVKM. Deletions cut 6 bases from V and 4 bases from J, with 13 bases between. There are 13 residues in the CDR3. The blood sample predates any ophthalmopathy symptoms, coming from first hyperthyroidism diagnosis. The source of the PBMCs was around 9 ml of fresh peripheral blood. This clonotype was picked up many times. Its antigen remains unknown.

This clonotype was obtained from a woman younger than 45 with Graves' hyperthyroidism that later progressed to Graves' ophthalmopathy. J is TRBJ2-7 and V is TRBV28; D remains ambiguous. The sequencing input was blood. In DNA form, the CDR3 reads TGTGCCAGCAGCTCAGCCTTATCTTACGAGCAGTACTTC. Its translation is CASSSALSYEQYF.